This T cell receptor (beta chain) stems from a study of cytomegalovirus exposure and HLA in healthy donors (dated by TCRdb to 2016 to 2017). Turning to the overall study: An earlier analysis of roughly 500 of the donors reported more than 250 Gb of sequence data and more than 90 million unique TCR beta sequences from approximately 180 million T cells. Besides the first cohort of around 670 subjects, a separate validation cohort made up of over a hundred different subjects was used. A later analysis re-examined previously published TCR beta repertoires from hundreds of donors and added high-resolution HLA genotyping to investigate patterns of TCR occurrence. Typing coverage varied by locus: roughly 620-640 donors for A, B, C, DRB1 and DQB1; around 560 for DQA1; some 610 for DPA1; under 490 for DPB1. The study was designed to test whether signatures of past pathogen exposure could be identified by cataloging public T cell receptors. The study used immunosequencing to profile the T cell repertoires of hundreds of subjects and linked those repertoires to cytomegalovirus serostatus. Of the 300 to 450 genotyped donors, roughly 76% were placed in the genetic ancestry cluster associated with self-reported Caucasian donors. To predict cytomegalovirus infection status, the study combined high-throughput TCR immunosequencing, statistical association of individual TCRs with disease status, and machine learning. To decide whether each TCR beta V gene segment behaved as functional or pseudogenic, an earlier analysis of approximately 600 of the donors relied on high-throughput TCR beta sequencing. Alongside the repertoire data, information on donor age, sex, ethnicity and CMV serostatus was compiled. In the later analysis, no new phenotypic data were used to find candidate immune exposures; instead, reliance was placed on TCR beta sequences and their occurrence across donors. HLA typing covered class I and class II loci at four-digit resolution. Every discovery cohort repertoire had been produced on one sequencing platform. A later genetic analysis took genome-wide SNP genotypes for about 55% of the roughly 700 donors and used that subset as a discovery cohort. Several DR-DQ haplotypes were handled as single units for association and clustering because linkage in the cohort was strong. Among roughly 370 genotyped donors of the cohort, an average of roughly 240,000 unique TCR beta nucleotide sequences were sequenced per donor, around 20% of them non-productive. An early release that covered fewer than 750 HLA-typed donors contained 250 to 350 gigabases of sequencing data and roughly 84 million unique TCR sequences. The study at large found these results: Assigning TCR associations to individual alleles was difficult when HLA alleles, especially DR and DQ, strongly co-occurred. This cohort had only TCR beta chains sequenced, and the lack of alpha or paired-chain data limited which features could be detected. Across donors, most TCR sequences were observed very rarely, whereas some public TCRs were present in many individuals. In a later analysis, HLA-associated TCR beta chains were found to be more clonally expanded and to have lower generation probabilities than equally common non-associated chains. At a false discovery rate of 0.05, a later analysis linked 15,000 to 20,000 TCR beta sequences to specific HLA alleles. According to a later analysis, most CMV-associated TCR beta chains appeared to be HLA-restricted, and the HLA associations seemed to be driven largely by CMV exposure. The study listed approximately 150 TCR beta chains as associated with cytomegalovirus. A later analysis reported that several top co-occurrence clusters appeared linked to parvovirus B19, influenza, CMV and Epstein-Barr virus. The earlier analysis of about 600 of the donors excluded about 16 rarely observed V segments, including chromosome 9 orphons, because counts were too low. In vitro tests confirmed that a few of the cytomegalovirus-associated TCR beta chains recognize cytomegalovirus antigens. A later analysis found that TCR association rates varied across HLA loci, with DRB1 alleles showing the most associated TCRs and HLA-C alleles the fewest. CMV serostatus was the only immune exposure information available for the cohort. Broadly in line with IMGT annotations, most TCR beta V segments showed up in productive rearrangements about 87% or about 30% of the time in an earlier analysis of 450 to 750 of the donors. An association between a missense DCLRE1C variant and V-gene and J-gene trimming of TCR beta chains was found in a later genetic analysis and replicated in an independent cohort. A later genetic analysis reported fewer N-insertions in productive TCRs among donors in an Asian-associated ancestry cluster than the approximately 700-donor mean. Presence/absence analyses assumed roughly uniform sequencing depth across donors, an assumption that may not hold. Correlated functional status among segregating V segments might reflect linkage disequilibrium, but an unknown experimental factor could not be ruled out. A further reported finding was that TCR beta sequences accurately predicted the HLA-A and HLA-B alleles for most subjects in the first cohort. The 87-base-pair reads could not distinguish some IMGT-functional V segments, including TRBV6-2 and TRBV6-3, so those segments were excluded. The sequencing pipeline was judged likely to have produced a cluster of highly shared sequence variants as a technical artifact. Because some donors lacked HLA typing at each locus, the association tests relied only on the typed subset. According to the authors, the approach could potentially be generalized to other disease states and immunological phenotypes. In both the original and validation cohorts, the classifier was reported to diagnose cytomegalovirus status with high specificity and sensitivity.

In total, roughly 670 healthy bone marrow donors made up the cohort. All cohort members were sampled while nominally healthy, although unrecorded immune exposures were likely present. The donor tested CMV seropositive, placing the donor among the roughly 300 seropositive members of the cohort. Each donor provided a peripheral blood sample, and peripheral blood mononuclear cells were used for TCR beta sequencing. Genomic DNA extraction from the blood cell samples was performed with the Qiagen DNeasy Blood Extraction Kit. CDR3 length: 12 amino acids, cysteine to phenylalanine. Of the read, only the CDR3 DNA is kept; its 36 bases are in frame from base 1. CDR1 and CDR2, looked up from the germline V gene, are SGHDT and YYEEEE. Between the V and J ends, shortened by 7 bases and 10 bases respectively, the junction contains 15 bases. Library preparation used the immunoSEQ multiplex PCR assay. For the multiplex PCR, a mixture combining 60 forward primers for TCR Vbeta segments and 13 reverse primers for TCR Jbeta segments was used. Amplification of the CDR3 region of rearranged TCR beta genes was performed with a multiplex PCR assay on genomic DNA. On the Illumina HiSeq System, the amplified TCR beta libraries were sequenced as 87-base-pair reads. On the authors' methods: A later analysis tallied some 79 million unique TCR beta chains across the 610 or so repertoires, and approximately 12 million of those chains were shared by two or more donors. To remove PCR and sequencing errors, raw reads were error-corrected and collapsed into unique sequences using a nearest-neighbor algorithm that merged closely related sequences. CDR3 sequences were aligned to IMGT reference sequences to assign V, D and J gene segments. For a sequence to be retained, at least a six-nucleotide match to both a V gene segment and a J gene segment was required. A rearrangement was called productive if the CDR3 had no stop codons and remained in frame with V and J, and every other rearrangement was called non-productive. Following IMGT convention, CDR3 was defined as the stretch from the second conserved V-encoded cysteine up to the conserved J-encoded phenylalanine. Sequences without an unambiguous match to a single V gene segment were excluded from the earlier analysis of about 600 of the donors. In an earlier analysis of some 590 of the donors, a V segment was called functional when productive rearrangements were above 56.7%, and segregating when the standard deviation between donors exceeded 5%. A statistical classification framework was developed to diagnose cytomegalovirus status using the catalog of TCR beta chain sequences. In a later analysis, V and J genes were assigned by comparing TCR nucleotide sequences against IMGT/GENE-DB human TR gene sequences. In a later analysis, CDR3 sequences and most-parsimonious VDJ recombination scenarios were assigned using the TCRdist pipeline. In a later analysis, each TCR beta chain was defined by its CDR3 amino acid sequence together with its V-gene family, and reads without a unique V-gene family were excluded. As a way to deal with suspected cross-contamination and a sequencing artifact, a later analysis dropped more than 500 nucleotide sequences that were highly shared and had low generation probability. In a later analysis, a clonal expansion index was calculated for each public chain from normalized within-repertoire ranks of inferred template counts. Generation probabilities in a later analysis came from a VDJ recombination model fitted to out-of-frame rearrangements, and those results were checked against IGoR. In a later analysis, hypergeometric tests were used to score TCR-TCR, TCR-HLA and TCR-CMV co-occurrence, with a repertoire-size bias correction applied to TCR pairs. False discovery rates were estimated in a later analysis by permuting HLA or CMV assignments 20 times. In a later analysis, co-occurring TCRs were grouped using DBSCAN, and TCRdist sequence similarity was added for clustering within HLA-allele-positive subsets. Repertoires with fewer than 30,000 or more than 120,000 public chains, plus five repertoires with anomalous nucleotide sharing, were excluded from co-occurrence clustering. TCRdb took over this immuneACCESS table, retaining in-frame rearrangements with V and J assigned. Such tables are incomplete; in checked studies, under half of the missing clones stem from an unresolved V gene, and the remainder is unexplained. That table furnishes V, J and clone size, whereas the DNA furnished D and trimming. Present in this sample are about 120,000 clones, about 8.6% of which were seen just once. Around 5.8% of the sample rests with the top ten.

In this sample, this clone turned up a few times. This clone's antigen is unknown. Nothing much larger sits one base from this clone, and base qualities are not available. The sequencing input was PBMCs. The sequence is built from TRBV5-6 and TRBJ2-1; perhaps TRBD1 is the D gene, with 6 bases matching. The receptor's source is a woman in her thirties or forties in good health and CMV-seropositive. The nucleotide sequence reads TGTGCCAGCGTAAACAGGGTAGGAGAGCAGTTCTTC. It encodes CASVNRVGEQFF.